This T cell receptor (beta chain) originates from a study of type 1 regulatory T cells. Across the study: T-allo10 is a Tr1-enriched, alloantigen-specific CD4 T cell product made in vitro.

For this clonotype: Its antigen is unknown.

TCRdb redid the calling of the reads with MiXCR, one entry per CDR3 protein. Of around 69,000 distinct CDR3 sequences listed, around 63% are singletons. The graft donor-derived T-allo10 cells reportedly recognize host alloantigens, are anergic, and suppress alloantigen-specifically. The CDR3 is 16 amino acids. The V gene end was trimmed by 2 bases and the J gene end by 0 bases; junction bases not matched to a gene: 4. The sequenced sample was cultured T cells, either the whole culture or a sorted T cell fraction (not recorded which). Subset denoted: Tr1-enriched cell product generated in vitro against host alloantigens. The chain uses TRBV12-3 or TRBV12-4 and TRBJ1-1; 9 bases line up with TRBD1. The origin of this receptor is a human donor in good health. CDR3 amino acids: CASSLNRGRVNTEAFF. In DNA, the CDR3 is TGTGCCAGCAGTTTAAACAGGGGGCGGGTGAACACTGAAGCTTTCTTT.